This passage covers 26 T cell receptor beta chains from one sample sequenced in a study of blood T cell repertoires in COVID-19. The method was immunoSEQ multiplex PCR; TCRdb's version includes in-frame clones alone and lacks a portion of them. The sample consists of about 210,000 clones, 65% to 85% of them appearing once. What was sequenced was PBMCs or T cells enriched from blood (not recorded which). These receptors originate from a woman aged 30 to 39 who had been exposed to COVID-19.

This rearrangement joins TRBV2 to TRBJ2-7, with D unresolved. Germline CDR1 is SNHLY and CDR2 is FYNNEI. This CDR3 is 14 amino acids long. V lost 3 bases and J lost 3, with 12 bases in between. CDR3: CASSEESQLYEQYF. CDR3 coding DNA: TGTGCCAGCAGTGAGGAGAGCCAACTCTACGAGCAGTACTTC.

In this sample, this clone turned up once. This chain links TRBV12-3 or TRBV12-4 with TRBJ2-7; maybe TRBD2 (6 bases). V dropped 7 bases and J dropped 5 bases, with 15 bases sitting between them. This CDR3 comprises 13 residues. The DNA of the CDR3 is TGTGCCAGCACCCTTAGCGGCGGGGACGAGCAGTACTTC. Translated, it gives CASTLSGGDEQYF.

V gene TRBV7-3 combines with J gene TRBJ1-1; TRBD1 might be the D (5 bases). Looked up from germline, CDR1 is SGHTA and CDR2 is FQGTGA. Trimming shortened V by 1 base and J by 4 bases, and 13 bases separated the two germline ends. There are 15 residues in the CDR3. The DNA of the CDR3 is TGTGCCAGCAGCTTAAGTCCAGGGTGGGGCACTGAAGCTTTCTTT. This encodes CASSLSPGWGTEAFF. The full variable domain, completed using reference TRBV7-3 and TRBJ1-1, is GAGVSQTPSNKVTEKGKYVELRCDPISGHTALYWYRQSLGQGPEFLIYFQGTGAADDSGLPNDRFFAVRPEGSVSTLKIQRTERGDSAVYLCASSLSPGWGTEAFFGQGTRLTVV.

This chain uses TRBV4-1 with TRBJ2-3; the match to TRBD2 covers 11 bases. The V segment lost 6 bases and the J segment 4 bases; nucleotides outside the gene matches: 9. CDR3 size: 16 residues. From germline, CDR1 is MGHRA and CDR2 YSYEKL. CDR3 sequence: CASSRTLAGASDTQYF. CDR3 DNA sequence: TGCGCCAGCAGTCGGACACTAGCGGGGGCCTCAGATACGCAGTATTTT.

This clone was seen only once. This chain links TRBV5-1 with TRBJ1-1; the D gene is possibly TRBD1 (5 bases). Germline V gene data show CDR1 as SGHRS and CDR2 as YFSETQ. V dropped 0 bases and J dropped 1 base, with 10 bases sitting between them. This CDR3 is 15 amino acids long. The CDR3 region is CASSLVVGGNTEAFF. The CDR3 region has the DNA TGCGCCAGCAGCTTGGTCGTCGGGGGGAACACTGAAGCTTTCTTT.

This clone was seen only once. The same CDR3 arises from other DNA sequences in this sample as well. CDR3 sequence (DNA): TGTGCCAGTAGGCTGGGACAAGACTATGGCTACACCTTC. This gives the protein CASRLGQDYGYTF. The chain links TRBV6-5 to TRBJ1-2, with a weak D call TRBD1 (6 bases). Trimming removed 9 bases at V and 3 bases at J, with 14 bases between. Germline V lookup: CDR1 MNHEY, CDR2 SVGAGI. The CDR3 sequence is 13 residues long.

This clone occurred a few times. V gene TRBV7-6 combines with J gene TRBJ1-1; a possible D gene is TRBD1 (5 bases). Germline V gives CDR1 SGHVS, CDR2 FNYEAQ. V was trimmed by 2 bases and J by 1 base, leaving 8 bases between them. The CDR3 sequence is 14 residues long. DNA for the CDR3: TGTGCCAGCAGCTTACGAGGACAGAACACTGAAGCTTTCTTT. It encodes CASSLRGQNTEAFF. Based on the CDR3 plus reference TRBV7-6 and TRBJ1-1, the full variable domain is GAGVSQSPRYKVTKRGQDVALRCDPISGHVSLYWYRQALGQGPEFLTYFNYEAQQDKSGLPNDRFSAERPEGSISTLTIQRTEQRDSAMYRCASSLRGQNTEAFFGQGTRLTVV.

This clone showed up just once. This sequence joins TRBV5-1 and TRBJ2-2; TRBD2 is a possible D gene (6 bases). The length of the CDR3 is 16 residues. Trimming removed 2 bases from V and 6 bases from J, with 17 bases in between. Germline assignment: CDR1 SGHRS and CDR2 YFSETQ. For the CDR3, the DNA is TGCGCCAGCAGCTTCCGCAGCGGGTTGGTGGCCGGGGAGCTGTTTTTT. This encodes CASSFRSGLVAGELFF.

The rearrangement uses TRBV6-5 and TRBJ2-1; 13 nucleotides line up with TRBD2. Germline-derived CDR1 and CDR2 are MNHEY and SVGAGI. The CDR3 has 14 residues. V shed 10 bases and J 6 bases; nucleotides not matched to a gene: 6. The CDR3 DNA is TGTGCCACCACGGGACTAGCGGGGTTCAATGAGCAGTTCTTC. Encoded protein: CATTGLAGFNEQFF.

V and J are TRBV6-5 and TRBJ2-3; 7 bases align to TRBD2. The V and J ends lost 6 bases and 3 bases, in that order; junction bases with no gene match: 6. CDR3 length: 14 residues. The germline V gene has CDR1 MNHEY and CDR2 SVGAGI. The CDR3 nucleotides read TGTGCCAGCAGAAAAGGACTAGATACAGATACGCAGTATTTT. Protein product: CASRKGLDTDTQYF.

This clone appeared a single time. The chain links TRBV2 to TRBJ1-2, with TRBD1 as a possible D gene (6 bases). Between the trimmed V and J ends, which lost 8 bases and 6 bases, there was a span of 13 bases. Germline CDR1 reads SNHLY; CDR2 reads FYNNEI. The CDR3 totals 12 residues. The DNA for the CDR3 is TGTGCCAGCCCACAGGGTACACATGGCTACACCTTC. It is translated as CASPQGTHGYTF. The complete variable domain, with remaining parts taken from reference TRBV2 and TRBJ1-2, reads EPEVTQTPSHQVTQMGQEVILRCVPISNHLYFYWYRQILGQKVEFLVSFYNNEISEKSEIFDDQFSVERPDGSNFTLKIRSTKLEDSAMYFCASPQGTHGYTFGSGTRLTVV.

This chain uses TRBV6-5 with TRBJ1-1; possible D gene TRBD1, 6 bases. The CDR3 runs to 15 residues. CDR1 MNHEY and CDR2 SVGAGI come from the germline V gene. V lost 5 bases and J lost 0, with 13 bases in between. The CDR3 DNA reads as TGTGCCAGCAGTCGCAGCAGGGGAATGAACACTGAAGCTTTCTTT. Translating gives CASSRSRGMNTEAFF.

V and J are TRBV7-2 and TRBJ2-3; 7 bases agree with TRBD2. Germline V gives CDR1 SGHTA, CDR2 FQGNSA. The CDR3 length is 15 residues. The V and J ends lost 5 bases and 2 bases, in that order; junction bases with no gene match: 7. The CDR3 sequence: CASSPPGRLTDTQYF. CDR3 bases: TGTGCCAGCAGCCCTCCCGGGAGGCTCACAGATACGCAGTATTTT.

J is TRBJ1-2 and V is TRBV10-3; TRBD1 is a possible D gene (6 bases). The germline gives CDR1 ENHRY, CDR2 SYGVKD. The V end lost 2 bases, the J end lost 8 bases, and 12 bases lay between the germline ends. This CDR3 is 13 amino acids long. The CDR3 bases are TGTGCCATCAGTGAGGGACAGCCAGGAGGCTACACCTTC. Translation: CAISEGQPGGYTF.

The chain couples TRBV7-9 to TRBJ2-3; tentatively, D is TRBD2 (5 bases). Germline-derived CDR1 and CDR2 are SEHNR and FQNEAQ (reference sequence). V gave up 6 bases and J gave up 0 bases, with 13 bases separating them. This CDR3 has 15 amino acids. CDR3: CASSKAGVSTDTQYF. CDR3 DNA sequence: TGTGCCAGCAGTAAAGCCGGGGTGAGCACAGATACGCAGTATTTT.

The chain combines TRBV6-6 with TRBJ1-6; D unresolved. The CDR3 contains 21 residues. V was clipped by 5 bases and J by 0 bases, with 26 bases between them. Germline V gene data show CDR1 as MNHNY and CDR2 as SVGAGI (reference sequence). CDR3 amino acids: CASSLFPQIVVESSYNSPLHF. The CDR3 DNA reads TGTGCCAGCAGTCTCTTCCCCCAAATCGTCGTAGAGAGCTCCTATAATTCACCCCTCCACTTT.

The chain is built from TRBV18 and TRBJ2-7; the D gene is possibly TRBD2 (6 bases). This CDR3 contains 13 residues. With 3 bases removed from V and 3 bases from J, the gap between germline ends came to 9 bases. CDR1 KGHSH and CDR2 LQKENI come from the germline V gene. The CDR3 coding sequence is TGTGCCAGCTCACCGACTAGTATCTACGAGCAGTACTTC. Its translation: CASSPTSIYEQYF. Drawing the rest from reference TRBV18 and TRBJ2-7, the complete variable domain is NAGVMQNPRHLVRRRGQEARLRCSPMKGHSHVYWYRQLPEEGLKFMVYLQKENIIDESGMPKERFSAEFPKEGPSILRIQQVVRGDSAAYFCASSPTSIYEQYFGPGTRLTVT.

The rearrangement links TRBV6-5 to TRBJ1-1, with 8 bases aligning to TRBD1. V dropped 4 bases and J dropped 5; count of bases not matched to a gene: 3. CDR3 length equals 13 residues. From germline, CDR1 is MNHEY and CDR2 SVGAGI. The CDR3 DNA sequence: TGTGCCAGCAGTTTATACAGGGGGACTGAAGCTTTCTTT. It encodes CASSLYRGTEAFF.

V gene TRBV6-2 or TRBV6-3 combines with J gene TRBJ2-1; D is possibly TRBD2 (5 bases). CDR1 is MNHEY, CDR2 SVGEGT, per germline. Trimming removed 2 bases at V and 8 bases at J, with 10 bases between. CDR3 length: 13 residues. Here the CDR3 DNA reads TGTGCCAGCAGTTACCGGGAAGTGGATGAGCAGTTCTTC. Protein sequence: CASSYREVDEQFF.

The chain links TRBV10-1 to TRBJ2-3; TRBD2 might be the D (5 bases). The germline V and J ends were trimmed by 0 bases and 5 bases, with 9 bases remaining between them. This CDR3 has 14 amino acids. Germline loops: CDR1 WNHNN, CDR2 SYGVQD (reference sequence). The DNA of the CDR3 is TGCGCCAGCAGTGAGTCTGGCGGACTAGATACGCAGTATTTT. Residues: CASSESGGLDTQYF.

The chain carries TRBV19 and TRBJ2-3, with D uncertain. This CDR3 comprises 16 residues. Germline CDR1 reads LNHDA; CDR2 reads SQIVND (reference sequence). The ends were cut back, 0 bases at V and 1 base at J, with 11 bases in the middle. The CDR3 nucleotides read TGTGCCAGTAGTATAGATTCCTCAGGCCGCACAGATACGCAGTATTTT. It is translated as CASSIDSSGRTDTQYF.

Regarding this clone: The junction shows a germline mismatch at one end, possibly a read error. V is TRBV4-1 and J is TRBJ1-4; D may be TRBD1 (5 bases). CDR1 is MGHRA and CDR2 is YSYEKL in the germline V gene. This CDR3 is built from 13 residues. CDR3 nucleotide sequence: TGCGCCAGCAGCCGGGGACTACTTGAAACACTGTTTTTT. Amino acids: CASSRGLLETLFF.

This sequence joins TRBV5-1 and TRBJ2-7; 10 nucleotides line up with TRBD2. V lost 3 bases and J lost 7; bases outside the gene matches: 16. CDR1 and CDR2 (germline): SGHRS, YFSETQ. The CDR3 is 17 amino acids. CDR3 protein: CASSSTTRVAGGREQYF. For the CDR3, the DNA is TGCGCCAGCAGCTCGACGACTAGGGTAGCGGGGGGTCGGGAGCAGTACTTC. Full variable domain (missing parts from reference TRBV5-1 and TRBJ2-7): KAGVTQTPRYLIKTRGQQVTLSCSPISGHRSVSWYQQTPGQGLQFLFEYFSETQRNKGNFPGRFSGRQFSNSRSEMNVSTLELGDSALYLCASSSTTRVAGGREQYFGPGTRLTVT.

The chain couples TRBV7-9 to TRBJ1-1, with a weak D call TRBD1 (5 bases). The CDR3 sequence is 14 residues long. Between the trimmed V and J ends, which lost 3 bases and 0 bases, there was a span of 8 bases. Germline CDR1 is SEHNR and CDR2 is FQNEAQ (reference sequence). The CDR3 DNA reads TGTGCCAGCAGCTTGTGGGGCTTGAACACTGAAGCTTTCTTT. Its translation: CASSLWGLNTEAFF.

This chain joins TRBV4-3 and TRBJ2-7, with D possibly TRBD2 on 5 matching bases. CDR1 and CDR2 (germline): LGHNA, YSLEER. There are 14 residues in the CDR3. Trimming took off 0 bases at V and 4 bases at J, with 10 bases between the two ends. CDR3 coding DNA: TGCGCCAGCAGCCAAGACGGGATGTCGTACGAGCAGTACTTC. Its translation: CASSQDGMSYEQYF.

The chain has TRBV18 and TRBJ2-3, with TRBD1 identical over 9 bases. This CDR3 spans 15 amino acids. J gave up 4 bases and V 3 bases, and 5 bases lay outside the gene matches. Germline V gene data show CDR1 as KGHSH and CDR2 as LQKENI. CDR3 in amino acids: CASSPGQGNPDTQYF. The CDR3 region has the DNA TGTGCCAGCTCACCGGGACAGGGAAATCCAGATACGCAGTATTTT.